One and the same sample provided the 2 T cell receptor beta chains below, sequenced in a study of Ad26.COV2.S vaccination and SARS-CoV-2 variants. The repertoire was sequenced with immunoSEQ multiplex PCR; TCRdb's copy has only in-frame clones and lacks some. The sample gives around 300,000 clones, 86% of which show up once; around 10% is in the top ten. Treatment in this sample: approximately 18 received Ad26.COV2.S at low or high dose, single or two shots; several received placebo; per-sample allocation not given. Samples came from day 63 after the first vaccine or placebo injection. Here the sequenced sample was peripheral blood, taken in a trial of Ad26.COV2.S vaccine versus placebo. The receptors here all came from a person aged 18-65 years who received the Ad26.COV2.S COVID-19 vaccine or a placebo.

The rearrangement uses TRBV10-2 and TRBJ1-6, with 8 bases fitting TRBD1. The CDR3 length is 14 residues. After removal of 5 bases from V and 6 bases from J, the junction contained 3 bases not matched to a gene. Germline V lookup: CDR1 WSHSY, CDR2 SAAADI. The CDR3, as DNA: TGCGCCAGCAGTACCGACAGGGGTAATTCACCCCTCCACTTT. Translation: CASSTDRGNSPLHF.

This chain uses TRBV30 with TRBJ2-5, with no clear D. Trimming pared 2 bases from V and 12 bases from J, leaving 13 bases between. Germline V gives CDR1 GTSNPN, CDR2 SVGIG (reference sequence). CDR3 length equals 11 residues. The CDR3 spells CAWSSHRAKYF. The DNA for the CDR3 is TGTGCCTGGAGTTCTCATCGGGCAAAGTACTTC.